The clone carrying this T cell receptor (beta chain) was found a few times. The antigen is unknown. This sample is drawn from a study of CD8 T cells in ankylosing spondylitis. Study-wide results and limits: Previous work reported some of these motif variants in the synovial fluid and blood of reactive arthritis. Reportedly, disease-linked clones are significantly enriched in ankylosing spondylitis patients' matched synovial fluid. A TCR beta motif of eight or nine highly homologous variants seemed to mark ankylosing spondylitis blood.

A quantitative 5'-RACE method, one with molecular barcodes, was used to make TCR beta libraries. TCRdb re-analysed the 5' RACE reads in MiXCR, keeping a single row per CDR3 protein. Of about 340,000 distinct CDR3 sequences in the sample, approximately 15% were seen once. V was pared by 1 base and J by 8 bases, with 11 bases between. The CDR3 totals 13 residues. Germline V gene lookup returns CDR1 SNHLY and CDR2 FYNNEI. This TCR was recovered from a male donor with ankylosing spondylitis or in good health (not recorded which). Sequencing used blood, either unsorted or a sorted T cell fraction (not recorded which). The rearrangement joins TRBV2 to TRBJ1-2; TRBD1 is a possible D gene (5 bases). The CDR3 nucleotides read TGTGCCAGCAGTGAAGAAAGAAGACAGGGCTACACCTTC. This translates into CASSEERRQGYTF.